This TCR beta chain was captured in a study of blood T cell repertoires in COVID-19. At the level of the study: The United States, Italy and Spain supplied acute and convalescent COVID-19 samples. PBMCs, B-cell-depleted T cells, or T cells were the source of the cDNA or gDNA that made up the material.

Authors' processing steps: Estimation of nucleated cell counts was performed using reference gene primer amplification. The data were produced by immunoSEQ multiplex PCR, yet TCRdb's version contains in-frame clones alone and is incomplete. That table supplies the V and J calls and clone size; D and trimming were determined from the DNA. The repertoire has some 220,000 clones, nearly 85% of them found once; the top ten carry around 6%. This clone was observed once. This CDR3 spans 14 amino acids. Germline V gene sequence: CDR1 SGHRS, CDR2 YFSETQ. V lost 1 base to trimming and J lost 7 bases; unmatched junction nucleotides: 1.

The rearrangement links TRBV5-1 to TRBJ2-1; 11 positions match TRBD2. Specimen: peripheral blood. The sequence derives from a human donor in a cohort sampled during active COVID-19. The CDR3, as DNA: TGCGCCAGCAGCTTGACTAGCGGGAGTAATGAGCAGTTCTTC. Amino acid sequence: CASSLTSGSNEQFF.